This T cell receptor beta chain was retrieved from a study of blood T cells in healthy people across ages. Whole-study context: Template switching recovered approximately one barcoded beta molecule for every two T cells. Regarding the study as a whole: Older individuals had lower TCR beta diversity per million T cells (the decline was roughly linear).

Trimming removed 7 bases from V and 4 bases from J, with 16 bases in between. The CDR3 has 14 amino acids. Details on this clonotype: Its antigen remains unknown.

Alongside a J-beta primer mix, a sample-barcoded 5' primer served in a second PCR lasting about 7 to 11 cycles. TCRdb reanalysed the 5' RACE reads using MiXCR and keeps one entry per CDR3 protein. Of roughly 830,000 distinct CDR3 sequences listed, 60% to 80% were seen once; the top ten hold 25% to 35%. The sequenced sample consisted of blood. The receptor was derived from a man aged 25 to 45 in good health. The chain employs TRBV12-3 or TRBV12-4 and TRBJ2-5; no reliable D call. The CDR3 DNA follows: TGTGCCAGCATCTATAATCAGATCGGAGAGACCCAGTACTTC. Amino acid sequence: CASIYNQIGETQYF.